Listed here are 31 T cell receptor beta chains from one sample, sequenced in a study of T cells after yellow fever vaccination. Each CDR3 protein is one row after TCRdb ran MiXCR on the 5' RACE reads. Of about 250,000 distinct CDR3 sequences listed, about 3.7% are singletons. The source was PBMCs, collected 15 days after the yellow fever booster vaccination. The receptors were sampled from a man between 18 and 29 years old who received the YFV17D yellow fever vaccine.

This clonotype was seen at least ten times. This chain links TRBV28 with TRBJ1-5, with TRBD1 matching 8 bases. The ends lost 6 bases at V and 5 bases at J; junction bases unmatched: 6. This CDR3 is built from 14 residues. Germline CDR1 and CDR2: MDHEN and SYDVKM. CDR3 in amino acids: CASSYRTGHQPQHF. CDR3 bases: TGTGCCAGCAGCTACCGGACAGGGCATCAGCCCCAGCATTTT.

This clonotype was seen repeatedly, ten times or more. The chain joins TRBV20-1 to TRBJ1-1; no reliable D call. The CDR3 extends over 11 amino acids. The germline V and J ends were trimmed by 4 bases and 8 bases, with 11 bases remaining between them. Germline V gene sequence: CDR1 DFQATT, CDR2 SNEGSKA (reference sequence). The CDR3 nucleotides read TGCAGTGCTACCAGAGCGGACGAAGCTTTCTTT. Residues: CSATRADEAFF.

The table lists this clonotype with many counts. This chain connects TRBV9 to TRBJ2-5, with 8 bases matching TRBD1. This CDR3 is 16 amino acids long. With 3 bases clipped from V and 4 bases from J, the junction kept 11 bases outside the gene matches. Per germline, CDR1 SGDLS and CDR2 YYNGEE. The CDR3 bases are TGTGCCAGCAGCGCTTATGGGGACAGGCCCGGAGAGACCCAGTACTTC. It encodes CASSAYGDRPGETQYF.

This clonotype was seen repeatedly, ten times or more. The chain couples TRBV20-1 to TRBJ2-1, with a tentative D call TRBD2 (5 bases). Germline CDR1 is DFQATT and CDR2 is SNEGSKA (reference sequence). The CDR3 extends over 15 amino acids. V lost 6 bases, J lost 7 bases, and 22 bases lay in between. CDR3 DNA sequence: TGCAGTGCCCGCAGAGCTAGGAATTCGGGGAATGAGCAGTTCTTC. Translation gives CSARRARNSGNEQFF.

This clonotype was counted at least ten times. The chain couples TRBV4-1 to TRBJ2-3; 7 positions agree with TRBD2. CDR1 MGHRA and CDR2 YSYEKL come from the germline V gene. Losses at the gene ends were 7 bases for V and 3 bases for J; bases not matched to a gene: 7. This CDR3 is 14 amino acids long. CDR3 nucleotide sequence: TGCGCCAGCACCACGGGGGGTCGGACAGATACGCAGTATTTT. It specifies CASTTGGRTDTQYF.

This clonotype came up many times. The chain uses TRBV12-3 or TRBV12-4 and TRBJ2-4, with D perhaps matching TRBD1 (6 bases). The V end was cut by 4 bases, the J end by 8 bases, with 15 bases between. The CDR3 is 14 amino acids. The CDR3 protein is CASSSWTASDIQYF. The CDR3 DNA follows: TGTGCCAGCAGTTCCTGGACAGCATCGGACATTCAGTACTTC.

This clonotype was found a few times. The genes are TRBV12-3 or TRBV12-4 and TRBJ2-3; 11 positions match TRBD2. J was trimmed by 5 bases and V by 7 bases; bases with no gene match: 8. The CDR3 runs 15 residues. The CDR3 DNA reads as TGTGCCAGCACCCCACTAGCGGGGGTGAGAGATACGCAGTATTTT. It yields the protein CASTPLAGVRDTQYF.

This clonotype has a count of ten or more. DNA for the CDR3: TGTGCCAGCTGTGCTCTAGCGGGCTTTCAAGAGACCCAGTACTTC. Amino acid sequence: CASCALAGFQETQYF. The chain recombines TRBV6-2 or TRBV6-3 with TRBJ2-5; TRBD2 agrees at 8 bases. Germline V gene sequence: CDR1 MNHEY, CDR2 SVGEGT. Losses at the gene ends were 8 bases for V and 2 bases for J; bases not matched to a gene: 10. The CDR3 contains 15 residues.

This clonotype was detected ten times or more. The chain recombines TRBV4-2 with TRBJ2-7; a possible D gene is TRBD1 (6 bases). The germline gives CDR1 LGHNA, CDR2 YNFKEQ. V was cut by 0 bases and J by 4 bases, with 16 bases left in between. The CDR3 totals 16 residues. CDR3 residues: CASSQDVAGVFYEQYF. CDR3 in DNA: TGTGCCAGCAGCCAAGATGTCGCAGGGGTTTTTTACGAGCAGTACTTC.

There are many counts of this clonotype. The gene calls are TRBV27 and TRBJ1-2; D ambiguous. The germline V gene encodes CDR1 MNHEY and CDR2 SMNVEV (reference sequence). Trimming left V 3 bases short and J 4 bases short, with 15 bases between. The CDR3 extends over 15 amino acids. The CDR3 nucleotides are TGTGCCAGCAGTTTTAAAGGCAGGTCGTCCTATGGCTACACCTTC. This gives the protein CASSFKGRSSYGYTF.

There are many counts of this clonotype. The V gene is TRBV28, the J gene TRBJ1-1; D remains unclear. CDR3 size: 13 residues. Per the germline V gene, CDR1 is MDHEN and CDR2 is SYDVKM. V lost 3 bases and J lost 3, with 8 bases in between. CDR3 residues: CASSFSTHTEAFF. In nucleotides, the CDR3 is TGTGCCAGCAGTTTTTCCACGCACACTGAAGCTTTCTTT.

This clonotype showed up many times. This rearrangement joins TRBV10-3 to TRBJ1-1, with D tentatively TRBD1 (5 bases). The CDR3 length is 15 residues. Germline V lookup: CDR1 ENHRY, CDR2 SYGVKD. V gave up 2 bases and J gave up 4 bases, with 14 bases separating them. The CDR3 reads CAISESRELGTEAFF. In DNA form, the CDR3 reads TGTGCCATCAGTGAGAGCAGGGAATTGGGCACTGAAGCTTTCTTT.

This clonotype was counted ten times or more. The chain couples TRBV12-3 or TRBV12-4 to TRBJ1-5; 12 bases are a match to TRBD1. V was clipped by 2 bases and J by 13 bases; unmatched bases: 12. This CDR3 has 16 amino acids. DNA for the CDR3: TGTGCCAGCAGTTTATTAGGCGGGACAGGGGGCAAGGCACAGCATTTT. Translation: CASSLLGGTGGKAQHF.

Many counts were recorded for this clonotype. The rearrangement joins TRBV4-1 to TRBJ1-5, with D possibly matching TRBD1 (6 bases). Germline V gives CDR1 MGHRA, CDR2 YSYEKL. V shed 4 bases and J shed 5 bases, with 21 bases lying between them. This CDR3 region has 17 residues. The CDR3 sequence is CASSPRTATSPDQPQHF. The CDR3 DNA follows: TGCGCCAGCAGCCCTCGGACAGCGACTTCTCCCGATCAGCCCCAGCATTTT.

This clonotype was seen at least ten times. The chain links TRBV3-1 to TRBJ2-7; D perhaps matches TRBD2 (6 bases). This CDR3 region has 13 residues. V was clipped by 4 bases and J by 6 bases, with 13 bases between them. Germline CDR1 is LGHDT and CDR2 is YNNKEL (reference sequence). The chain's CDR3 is CASSPNGGSEQYV. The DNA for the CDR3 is TGTGCCAGCAGCCCAAACGGGGGTTCCGAGCAGTACGTC.

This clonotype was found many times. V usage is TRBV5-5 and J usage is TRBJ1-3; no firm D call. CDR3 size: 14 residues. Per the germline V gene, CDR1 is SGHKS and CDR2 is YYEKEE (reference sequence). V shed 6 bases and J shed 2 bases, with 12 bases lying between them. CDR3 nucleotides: TGTGCCAGCACCCTGTCCGGAGCTGGAAACACCATATATTTT. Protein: CASTLSGAGNTIYF.

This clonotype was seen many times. The CDR3 region is CASSPYVAGGGEQFF. The CDR3 nucleotides read TGTGCCAGCAGCCCCTACGTAGCGGGGGGGGGTGAGCAGTTCTTC. The V call is TRBV9, the J call TRBJ2-1; 11 bases agree with TRBD2. V was clipped by 4 bases and J by 9 bases; unmatched bases: 9. The germline gives CDR1 SGDLS, CDR2 YYNGEE. The CDR3 has 15 amino acids.

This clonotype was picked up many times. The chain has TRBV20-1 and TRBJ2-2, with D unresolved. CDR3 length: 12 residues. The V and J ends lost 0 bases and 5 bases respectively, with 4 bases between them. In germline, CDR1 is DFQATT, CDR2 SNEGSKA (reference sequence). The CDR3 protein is CSAREGTGELFF. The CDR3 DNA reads TGCAGTGCTAGAGAGGGGACCGGGGAGCTGTTTTTT.

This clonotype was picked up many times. In DNA, the CDR3 is TGCGCCAGCAGTACCGGGTTTGGGGGTAATGAGCAGTTCTTC. Its protein product is CASSTGFGGNEQFF. The chain links TRBV5-1 to TRBJ2-1; D might be TRBD1 or TRBD2, each matching 5 bases. V dropped 5 bases and J dropped 7 bases, with 16 bases sitting between them. This CDR3 is built from 14 residues. Germline CDR1 reads SGHRS; CDR2 reads YFSETQ.

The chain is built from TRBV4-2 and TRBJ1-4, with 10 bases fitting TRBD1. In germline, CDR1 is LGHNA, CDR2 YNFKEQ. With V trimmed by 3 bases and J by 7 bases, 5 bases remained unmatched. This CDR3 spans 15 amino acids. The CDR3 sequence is CASSQGTGEAEKLFF. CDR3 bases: TGTGCCAGCAGCCAGGGGACAGGGGAGGCTGAAAAACTGTTTTTT.

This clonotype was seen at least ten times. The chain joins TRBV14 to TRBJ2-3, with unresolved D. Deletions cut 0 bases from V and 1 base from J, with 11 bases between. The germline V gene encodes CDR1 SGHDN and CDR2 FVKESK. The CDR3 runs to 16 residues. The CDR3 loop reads CASSQEIRAGTDTQYF. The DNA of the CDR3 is TGTGCCAGCAGCCAAGAGATCCGGGCGGGCACAGATACGCAGTATTTT.

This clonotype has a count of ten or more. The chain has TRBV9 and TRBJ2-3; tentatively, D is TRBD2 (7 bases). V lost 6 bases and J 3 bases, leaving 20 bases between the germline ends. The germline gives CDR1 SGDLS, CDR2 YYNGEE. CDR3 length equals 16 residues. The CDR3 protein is CASNPVGGAGTDTQYF. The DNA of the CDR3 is TGTGCCAGCAACCCGGTGGGGGGGGCGGGAACAGATACGCAGTATTTT.

CDR3: CASSIGAMRSSGNTIYF. The CDR3 nucleotides are TGTGCCAGTAGTATCGGGGCGATGAGGTCTTCTGGAAACACCATATATTTT. J is TRBJ1-3 and V is TRBV19; maybe TRBD1 (5 bases). Germline assignment: CDR1 LNHDA and CDR2 SQIVND (reference sequence). Trimming took 3 bases from V and 1 from J, leaving 16 bases between them. This CDR3 region has 17 residues.

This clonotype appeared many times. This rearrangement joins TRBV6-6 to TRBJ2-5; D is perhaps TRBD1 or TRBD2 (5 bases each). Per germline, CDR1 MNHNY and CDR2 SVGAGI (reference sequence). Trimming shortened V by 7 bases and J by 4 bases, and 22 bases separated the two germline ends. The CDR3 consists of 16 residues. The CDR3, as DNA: TGTGCCAGCACCACCTATCGGAGAGGGGTTGGAGAGACCCAGTACTTC. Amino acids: CASTTYRRGVGETQYF.

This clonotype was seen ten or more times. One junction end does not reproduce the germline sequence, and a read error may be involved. CDR3 bases: TGCGCCAGCAGCGGATCTGGGGCCAACGTCCTGACTTTC. It is translated as CASSGSGANVLTF. The rearrangement uses TRBV12-3 or TRBV12-4 and TRBJ2-6; D perhaps matches TRBD2 (5 bases). This CDR3 is 13 amino acids long.

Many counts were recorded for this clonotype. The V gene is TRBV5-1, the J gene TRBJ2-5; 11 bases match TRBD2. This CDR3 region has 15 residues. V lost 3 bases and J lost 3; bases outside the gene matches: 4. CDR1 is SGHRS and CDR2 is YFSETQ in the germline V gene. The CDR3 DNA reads TGCGCCAGCAGCTCTTCGACTAGCGGGAAAGAGACCCAGTACTTC. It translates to CASSSSTSGKETQYF. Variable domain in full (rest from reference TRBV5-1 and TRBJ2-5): KAGVTQTPRYLIKTRGQQVTLSCSPISGHRSVSWYQQTPGQGLQFLFEYFSETQRNKGNFPGRFSGRQFSNSRSEMNVSTLELGDSALYLCASSSSTSGKETQYFGPGTRLLVL.

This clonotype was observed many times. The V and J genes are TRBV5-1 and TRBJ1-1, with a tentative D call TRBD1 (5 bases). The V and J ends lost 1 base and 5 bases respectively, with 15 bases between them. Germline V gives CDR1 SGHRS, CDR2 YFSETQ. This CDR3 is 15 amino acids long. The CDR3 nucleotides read TGCGCCAGCAGCTTGAGCAGGGCCCGGGGGACTGAAGCTTTCTTT. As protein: CASSLSRARGTEAFF.

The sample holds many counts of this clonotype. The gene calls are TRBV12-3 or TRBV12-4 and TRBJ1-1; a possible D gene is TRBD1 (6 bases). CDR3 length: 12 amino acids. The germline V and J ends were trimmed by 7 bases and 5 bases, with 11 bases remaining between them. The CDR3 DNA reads TGTGCCAGCATGGGGGCAAGGACTGAAGCTTTCTTT. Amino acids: CASMGARTEAFF.

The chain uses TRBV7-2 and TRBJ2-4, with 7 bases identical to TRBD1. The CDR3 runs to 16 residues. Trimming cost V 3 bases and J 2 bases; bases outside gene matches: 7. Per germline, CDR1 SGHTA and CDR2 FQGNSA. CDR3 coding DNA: TGTGCCAGCAGCTTCGTGGGAAGGGGGCCCAAAAACATTCAGTACTTC. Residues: CASSFVGRGPKNIQYF. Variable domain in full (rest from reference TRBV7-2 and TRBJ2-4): GAGVSQSPSNKVTEKGKDVELRCDPISGHTALYWYRQSLGQGLEFLIYFQGNSAPDKSGLPSDRFSAERTGGSVSTLTIQRTQQEDSAVYLCASSFVGRGPKNIQYFGAGTRLSVL.

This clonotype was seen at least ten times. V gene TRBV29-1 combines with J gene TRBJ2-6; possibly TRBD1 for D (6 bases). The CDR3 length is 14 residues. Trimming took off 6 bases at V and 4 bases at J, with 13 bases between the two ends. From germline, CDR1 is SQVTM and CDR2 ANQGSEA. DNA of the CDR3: TGCAGCGTCCAAAGGGGGACAGGGGCCAACGTCCTGACTTTC. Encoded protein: CSVQRGTGANVLTF.

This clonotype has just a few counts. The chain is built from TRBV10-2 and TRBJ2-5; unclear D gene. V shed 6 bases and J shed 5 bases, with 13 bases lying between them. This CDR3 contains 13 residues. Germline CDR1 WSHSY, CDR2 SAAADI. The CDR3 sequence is CASSPDWVETQYF. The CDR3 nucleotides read TGCGCCAGCAGCCCCGACTGGGTGGAGACCCAGTACTTC.